The 11 T cell receptor beta chains in this list originate from one sample, sequenced in a study of early T cells in non-severe SARS-CoV-2 infection. A single record per CDR3 protein comes from TCRdb applying MiXCR to the 5' RACE reads. The table has more than 85,000 distinct CDR3 sequences, about an eighth seen once. The source material was whole blood. The receptors originated from an adult who was a healthcare worker with PCR-confirmed SARS-CoV-2 infection or an uninfected control (not recorded which).

This clonotype occurred a few times. This rearrangement joins TRBV4-1 to TRBJ1-1; tentative D call: TRBD1 (5 bases). V lost 3 bases to trimming and J lost 1 base, with 18 bases between them. The CDR3 has 17 amino acids. The germline CDR1 and CDR2 sequences are MGHRA and YSYEKL. The CDR3 region is CASSQRVAGSANTEAFF. The CDR3 DNA is TGCGCCAGCAGCCAGAGGGTCGCAGGGTCCGCGAACACTGAAGCTTTCTTT.

V usage is TRBV11-2 and J usage is TRBJ1-1; no clear D. V lost 7 bases and J 4 bases, leaving 16 bases between the germline ends. CDR1 and CDR2 from the germline V gene are SGHAT and FQNNGV. This CDR3 has 14 residues. The CDR3 DNA is TGTGCCAGCACCCTCGGACGGATTGGCACTGAAGCTTTCTTT. Its translation is CASTLGRIGTEAFF. The whole variable domain, filled in from reference TRBV11-2 and TRBJ1-1, reads EAGVAQSPRYKIIEKRQSVAFWCNPISGHATLYWYQQILGQGPKLLIQFQNNGVVDDSQLPKDRFSAERLKGVDSTLKIQPAKLEDSAVYLCASTLGRIGTEAFFGQGTRLTVV.

This clonotype was seen repeatedly, ten times or more. The V call is TRBV20-1, the J call TRBJ2-1; the match to TRBD1 covers 7 bases. From germline, CDR1 is DFQATT and CDR2 SNEGSKA (reference sequence). The CDR3 runs to 15 residues. V gave up 0 bases and J gave up 10 bases; unmatched junction bases: 12. The CDR3 sequence is CSARDLSGQPWEQFF. CDR3 in DNA: TGCAGTGCTAGAGATCTTTCGGGACAGCCGTGGGAGCAGTTCTTC.

The J gene is TRBJ2-1, the V gene TRBV20-1, with D possibly called TRBD1 or TRBD2 (5 bases each). V shed 6 bases and J shed 7 bases, with 19 bases lying between them. CDR1 is DFQATT, CDR2 SNEGSKA, per germline (reference sequence). The CDR3 loop spans 14 amino acids. The CDR3 sequence: CSAEGIPWGNEQFF. The CDR3 region has the DNA TGCAGTGCGGAAGGGATTCCCTGGGGGAATGAGCAGTTCTTC.

The J gene is TRBJ2-5, the V gene TRBV12-3 or TRBV12-4, with 8 bases aligning to TRBD1. The V and J ends lost 11 bases and 2 bases, in that order; junction bases with no gene match: 10. This CDR3 is 14 amino acids long. DNA for the CDR3: TGTGCCTGCACATACAGGGGGGAACAAGAGACCCAGTACTTC. Translated, it gives CACTYRGEQETQYF.

This clonotype was found many times. The V and J genes are TRBV7-2 and TRBJ2-7; D gene uncertain. The germline V gene encodes CDR1 SGHTA and CDR2 FQGNSA. Trimming removed 1 base from V and 3 bases from J, with 10 bases in between. CDR3 length: 14 amino acids. The CDR3 bases are TGTGCCAGCAGCTTAGGATGGCTGGGCTACGAGCAGTACTTC. This sequence encodes CASSLGWLGYEQYF.

V gene TRBV6-6 combines with J gene TRBJ2-7; 8 nucleotides align to TRBD1. The CDR3 covers 15 residues. CDR1 and CDR2 (germline): MNHNY, SVGAGI (reference sequence). V shed 10 bases, J shed 3 bases, and the junction held 14 bases outside the gene matches. The CDR3 nucleotides read TGTGCCACCCGTAGTTACGGGACAGGAGTCTACGAGCAGTACTTC. Translating it yields CATRSYGTGVYEQYF.

The J gene is TRBJ2-1, the V gene TRBV4-1; no clear D gene. The V gene's germline CDR1 is MGHRA and CDR2 YSYEKL. CDR3 length: 14 amino acids. V was cut by 1 base and J by 4 bases, with 8 bases left in between. CDR3 sequence: CASSQVTRYNEQFF. CDR3 DNA sequence: TGCGCCAGCAGCCAAGTCACCCGATACAATGAGCAGTTCTTC.

This clonotype was observed many times. The chain joins TRBV11-2 to TRBJ1-1, with a weak D call TRBD1 (5 bases). The CDR3 covers 13 residues. Germline assignment: CDR1 SGHAT and CDR2 FQNNGV. V shed 8 bases and J shed 4 bases, with 14 bases lying between them. Written as DNA, the CDR3 is TGTGCCAGCTCCCGAGGTAGGGGCACTGAAGCTTTCTTT. It codes for CASSRGRGTEAFF.

This clonotype was recorded at least ten times. The V and J genes are TRBV1 and TRBJ2-7; TRBD2 is the table's D call, not checked against the DNA. TRBV1 is designated a pseudogene. The CDR3 consists of 18 residues. CDR3 DNA sequence: TGCACCAGCAGCAAGCGACCCACTAGCGGGAGTCTTTTTTACGAGCAGTACTTC. Protein: CTSSKRPTSGSLFYEQYF.

This rearrangement joins TRBV4-1 to TRBJ2-7; 11 bases fit TRBD2. This CDR3 has 20 amino acids. Trimming cost V 0 bases and J 4 bases; bases outside gene matches: 17. Germline CDR1 is MGHRA and CDR2 is YSYEKL. The CDR3 loop is CASSQDPMGGASGRRYEQYF. The CDR3 DNA reads TGCGCCAGCAGCCAAGACCCAATGGGGGGAGCTAGCGGGAGGAGGTACGAGCAGTACTTC.